The clone carrying this TCR beta chain was recorded at least ten times. Antigen unknown. Each CDR3 protein gets one entry after TCRdb re-called the RT-PCR reads with MiXCR. The sample shows hundreds of thousands of distinct CDR3 sequences, 14% of them seen only once. The CDR3 totals 13 residues. V was clipped by 1 base and J by 3 bases, with 7 bases between them. Germline CDR1 reads LGHNA; CDR2 reads YSLEER. The data were taken from a study of response to subunit inactivated influenza vaccine. Study outcomes and limitations: Seasonal influenza vaccination, on each occasion, was suggested by the authors to recruit few new T cells.

The source of this sequence is a man aged 50 or older who received an inactivated influenza vaccine. The J gene is TRBJ2-7, the V gene TRBV4-3; D call uncertain. The sequencing used PBMCs from blood, collected 14 days before vaccination. The CDR3 region is CASSQAQFYEQYF. Written as DNA, the CDR3 is TGCGCCAGCAGCCAAGCACAGTTCTACGAGCAGTACTTC.